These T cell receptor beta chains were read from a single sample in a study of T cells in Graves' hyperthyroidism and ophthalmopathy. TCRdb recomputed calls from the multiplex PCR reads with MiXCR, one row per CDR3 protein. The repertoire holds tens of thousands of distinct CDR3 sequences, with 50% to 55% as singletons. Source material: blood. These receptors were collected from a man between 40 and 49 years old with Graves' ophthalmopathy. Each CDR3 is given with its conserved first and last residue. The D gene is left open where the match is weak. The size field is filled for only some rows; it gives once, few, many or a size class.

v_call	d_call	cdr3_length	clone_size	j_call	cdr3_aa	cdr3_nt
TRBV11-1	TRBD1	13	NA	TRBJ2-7	CASSRTGGDEQYF	TGTGCCAGCAGCCGGACAGGGGGCGACGAGCAGTACTTC
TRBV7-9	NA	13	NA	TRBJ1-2	CASSSTTSYGYTF	TGTGCCAGCAGCTCAACAACTTCCTATGGCTACACCTTC
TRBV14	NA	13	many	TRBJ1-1	CASSQDIGASPFF	TGTGCCAGCAGCCAAGATATAGGGGCATCGCCTTTCTTT
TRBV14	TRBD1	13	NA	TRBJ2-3	CAGQGASTDTQYF	TGTGCCGGACAGGGAGCTAGCACAGATACGCAGTATTTT
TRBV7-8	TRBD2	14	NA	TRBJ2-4	CASSSGGATNIQYF	TGTGCCAGCAGCTCCGGGGGGGCGACAAACATTCAGTACTTC
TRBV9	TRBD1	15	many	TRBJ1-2	CASTSLRQGFNGYTF	TGTGCCAGCACCTCCTTGAGACAGGGCTTTAATGGCTACACCTTC
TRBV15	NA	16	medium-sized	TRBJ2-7	CATSRDLGGGRGEQYF	TGTGCCACCAGCAGAGATCTTGGTGGGGGCAGGGGCGAGCAGTACTTC
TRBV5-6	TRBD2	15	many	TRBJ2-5	CASNLAGGTGETQYF	TGTGCCAGCAACCTAGCGGGAGGGACAGGGGAGACCCAGTACTTC
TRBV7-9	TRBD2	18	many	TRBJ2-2	CASSRSPAGGHNTGELFF	TGTGCCAGCAGCCGATCCCCAGCGGGAGGGCATAACACCGGGGAGCTGTTTTTT
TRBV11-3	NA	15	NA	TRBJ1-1	CASSGPWGKNTEAFF	TGTGCCAGCAGCGGCCCCTGGGGGAAGAACACTGAAGCCTTCTTT
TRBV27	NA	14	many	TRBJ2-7	CASKGGDRAYEQYF	TGTGCCAGCAAAGGAGGGGACAGAGCCTACGAGCAGTACTTC
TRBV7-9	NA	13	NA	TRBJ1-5	CASSLTGDQPQHF	TGTGCCAGCAGCTTGACAGGAGATCAGCCCCAGCATTTT
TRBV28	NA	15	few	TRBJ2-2	CASTVGGLMPGELFF	TGTGCCAGCACCGTGGGGGGTTTAATGCCCGGGGAGCTGTTTTTT
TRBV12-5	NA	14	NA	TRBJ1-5	CASGLGGLNQPQHF	TGTGCTAGTGGTTTAGGTGGACTTAATCAGCCCCAGCATTTT
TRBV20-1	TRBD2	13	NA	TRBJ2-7	CSARPAGVREQYF	TGCAGTGCTAGACCAGCGGGAGTCCGCGAGCAGTACTTC
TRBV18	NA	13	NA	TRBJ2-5	CASSSEAAETQYF	TGTGCCAGCTCATCCGAGGCGGCGGAGACCCAGTACTTC
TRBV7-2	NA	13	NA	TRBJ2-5	CASSPTTGRPQYF	TGTGCCAGCAGCCCTACAACGGGTCGGCCCCAGTACTTC
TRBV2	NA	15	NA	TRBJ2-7	CASLGRGSPRGEQYF	TGTGCCAGCTTGGGAAGAGGGAGCCCTCGAGGAGAGCAGTACTTC
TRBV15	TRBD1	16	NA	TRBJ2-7	CATSRFGQGASYEQYF	TGTGCCACCAGCAGATTCGGACAGGGGGCCTCCTACGAGCAGTACTTC
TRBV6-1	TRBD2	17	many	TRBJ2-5	CASSVKTSGGVQETQYF	TGTGCCAGCAGTGTCAAGACTAGCGGGGGGGTCCAAGAGACCCAGTACTTC
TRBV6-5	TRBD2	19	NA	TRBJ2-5	CASSYSPGLAGVYQETQYF	TGTGCCAGCAGTTACTCACCGGGACTAGCGGGAGTTTACCAAGAGACCCAGTACTTC
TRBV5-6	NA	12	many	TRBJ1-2	CASSPGQYGYTF	TGTGCCAGCAGCCCCGGACAGTATGGCTACACCTTC
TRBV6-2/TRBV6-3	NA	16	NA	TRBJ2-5	CASSYSRVAVGETQYF	TGTGCCAGCAGTTACTCGAGGGTGGCAGTGGGAGAGACCCAGTACTTC
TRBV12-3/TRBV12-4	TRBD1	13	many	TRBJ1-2	CASSFQGVYGYTF	TGTGCCAGCAGTTTCCAGGGGGTATATGGCTACACCTTC
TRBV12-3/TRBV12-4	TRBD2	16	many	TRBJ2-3	CASSPRTSGSSDTQYF	TGTGCCAGCAGCCCGCGGACTAGCGGGAGTTCAGATACGCAGTATTTT
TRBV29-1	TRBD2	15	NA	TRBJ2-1	CSVNPGTSGGNEQFF	TGCAGCGTTAACCCCGGGACTAGCGGGGGTAATGAGCAGTTCTTC
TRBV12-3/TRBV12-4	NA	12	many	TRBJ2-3	CASSLSTDTQYF	TGTGCCAGCAGTCTGAGCACAGATACGCAGTATTTT
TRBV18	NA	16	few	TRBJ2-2	CASSPLQRKNAGELFF	TGTGCCAGCTCACCACTCCAGCGAAAGAACGCCGGGGAGCTGTTTTTT
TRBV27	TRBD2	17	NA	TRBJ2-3	CASSGLAGGRSTDTQYF	TGTGCCAGCAGTGGACTAGCGGGGGGGCGAAGCACAGATACGCAGTATTTT
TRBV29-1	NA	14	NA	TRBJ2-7	CSVEGDSSSYEQYF	TGCAGCGTGGAGGGGGACAGCAGCTCCTACGAGCAGTACTTC
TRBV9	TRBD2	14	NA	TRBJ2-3	CASRPAGGIDTQYF	TGTGCCAGCAGACCAGCGGGAGGCATAGATACGCAGTATTTT
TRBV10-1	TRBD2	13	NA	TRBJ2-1	CASPPGLAGEKSF	TGCGCCAGCCCGCCGGGACTAGCGGGAGAAAAGTCCTTC
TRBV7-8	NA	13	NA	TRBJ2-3	CASSEGVVDTQYF	TGTGCCAGCTCCGAGGGGGTTGTAGATACGCAGTATTTT
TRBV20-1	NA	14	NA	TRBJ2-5	CSAGRAGDGQPQYF	TGCAGTGCTGGTAGGGCGGGGGACGGACAGCCCCAGTACTTC